Shown below are 21 T cell receptor beta chains from a single sample sequenced in a study of response to subunit inactivated influenza vaccine. TCRdb used MiXCR to reprocess the RT-PCR reads, holding one entry per CDR3 protein. The repertoire has almost 600,000 distinct CDR3 sequences, 14% of them found once; the top ten carry 11%. The sequences come from PBMCs from blood, collected about 12 days after vaccination. The receptor source for this set is a man over 45 who received an inactivated influenza vaccine.

This clonotype was seen repeatedly, ten times or more. The V and J genes are TRBV11-2 and TRBJ2-3; no firm D call. Germline-derived CDR1 and CDR2 are SGHAT and FQNNGV. The CDR3 consists of 14 residues. V was clipped by 3 bases and J by 0 bases, with 7 bases between them. The CDR3 nucleotides read TGTGCCAGCAGCTTCGGGCAGAGCACAGATACGCAGTATTTT. Protein: CASSFGQSTDTQYF.

This clonotype was counted a few times. The chain uses TRBV12-3 or TRBV12-4 and TRBJ2-1, with D unclear. V dropped 0 bases and J dropped 9 bases, with 15 bases sitting between them. The CDR3 loop spans 15 amino acids. Here the CDR3 reads CASSLALGSGFEQFF. The CDR3 bases are TGTGCCAGCAGTTTAGCGCTAGGCTCCGGGTTTGAGCAGTTCTTC.

The chain carries TRBV20-1 and TRBJ1-1; possibly TRBD1 for D (6 bases). CDR3 length: 12 residues. V was pared by 4 bases and J by 6 bases, with 12 bases between. The germline V gene encodes CDR1 DFQATT and CDR2 SNEGSKA (reference sequence). The CDR3 nucleotides read TGCAGTGCTATCCGGGGGGGGCCTGAAGCTTTCTTT. Amino acid sequence: CSAIRGGPEAFF.

This clonotype showed up just a few times. The V gene is TRBV6-2 or TRBV6-3, the J gene TRBJ2-1, with D possibly called TRBD1 or TRBD2 (5 bases each). V lost 7 bases and J lost 12, with 13 bases in between. CDR3 length equals 11 residues. CDR1 MNHEY and CDR2 SVGEGT come from the germline V gene. Here the CDR3 DNA reads TGTGCCAGCACTCAGATGGGGGTGCAGTTCTTC. Translation gives CASTQMGVQFF.

This clonotype was seen a handful of times. V usage is TRBV25-1 and J usage is TRBJ2-1, with D perhaps matching TRBD1 (5 bases). The germline CDR1 and CDR2 sequences are MGHDK and SYGVNS. V lost 1 base and J 7 bases, leaving 14 bases between the germline ends. This CDR3 is 15 amino acids long. The CDR3 DNA reads as TGTGCCAGCAGTGAATCGGGTGCAGGGTTGAATGAGCAGTTCTTC. It yields the protein CASSESGAGLNEQFF.

In its sample, this clonotype was seen a few times. The genes are TRBV24-1 and TRBJ2-6; 9 bases are a match to TRBD1. V shed 6 bases, J shed 2 bases, and the junction held 4 bases outside the gene matches. The V gene's germline CDR1 is KGHDR and CDR2 SFDVKD. The CDR3 totals 16 residues. This CDR3 reads CATSPGTGPGANVLTF. As DNA, the CDR3 is TGTGCCACCAGTCCGGGGACAGGGCCTGGGGCCAACGTCCTGACTTTC.

This clonotype was seen a handful of times. The chain has TRBV20-1 and TRBJ1-5; D remains ambiguous. This CDR3 has 14 amino acids. The ends were cut back, 0 bases at V and 11 bases at J, with 17 bases in the middle. The germline V gene encodes CDR1 DFQATT and CDR2 SNEGSKA (reference sequence). The CDR3 sequence is CSARDTNTYQAQHF. CDR3 sequence (DNA): TGCAGTGCTAGAGATACCAACACCTACCAGGCCCAGCATTTT.

The J gene is TRBJ2-7, the V gene TRBV6-1; D tentatively reads TRBD1 or TRBD2 (6 bases each). This CDR3 contains 14 residues. V shed 7 bases and J shed 5 bases, with 18 bases lying between them. Germline lookup yields CDR1 MNHNS and CDR2 SASEGT. As DNA, the CDR3 is TGTGCCAGCATAGGTCGCGTCGGGGGCAACGAGCAGTACTTC. Translated, it gives CASIGRVGGNEQYF.

The gene calls are TRBV7-9 and TRBJ2-1; TRBD2 matches 10 bases. The V gene end was trimmed by 1 base and the J gene end by 6 bases; junction bases not matched to a gene: 3. The CDR3 is made up of 15 amino acids. Germline CDR1 reads SEHNR; CDR2 reads FQNEAQ (reference sequence). CDR3 loop: CASSLGGTSVNEQFF. The CDR3 region has the DNA TGTGCCAGCAGCTTAGGGGGGACTAGCGTCAATGAGCAGTTCTTC. Variable domain in full (rest from reference TRBV7-9 and TRBJ2-1): DTGVSQNPRHKITKRGQNVTFRCDPISEHNRLYWYRQTLGQGPEFLTYFQNEAQLEKSRLLSDRFSAERPKGSFSTLEIQRTEQGDSAMYLCASSLGGTSVNEQFFGPGTRLTVL.

The chain combines TRBV6-2 or TRBV6-3 with TRBJ2-1; tentatively, D is TRBD1 (5 bases). Germline loops: CDR1 MNHEY, CDR2 SVGEGT. V lost 3 bases and J lost 12, with 9 bases in between. The CDR3 contains 11 residues. The CDR3 sequence: CASSYQGAQFF. As DNA, the CDR3 is TGTGCCAGCAGTTATCAGGGCGCGCAGTTCTTC.

The rearrangement joins TRBV20-1 to TRBJ2-5; 9 bases are a match to TRBD1. CDR1 is DFQATT and CDR2 is SNEGSKA in the germline V gene (reference sequence). J gave up 0 bases and V 4 bases, and 9 bases lay outside the gene matches. The CDR3 has 16 amino acids. CDR3 DNA sequence: TGCAGTGCTACCGGACAGGGGACTCGCAACCAAGAGACCCAGTACTTC. Translation: CSATGQGTRNQETQYF.

This clonotype showed up many times. V gene TRBV7-2 combines with J gene TRBJ2-1; D gene unclear. The CDR3 runs to 13 residues. Trimming took off 5 bases at V and 5 bases at J, with 10 bases between the two ends. CDR1 is SGHTA and CDR2 is FQGNSA in the germline V gene. CDR3 residues: CASSPAMDNEQFF. CDR3 bases: TGTGCCAGCAGCCCGGCAATGGACAATGAGCAGTTCTTC. The whole variable domain, remainder taken from reference TRBV7-2 and TRBJ2-1, is GAGVSQSPSNKVTEKGKDVELRCDPISGHTALYWYRQSLGQGLEFLIYFQGNSAPDKSGLPSDRFSAERTGGSVSTLTIQRTQQEDSAVYLCASSPAMDNEQFFGPGTRLTVL.

This clonotype was recorded a few times. This sequence joins TRBV5-1 and TRBJ1-4; D uncertain. The CDR3 contains 13 residues. Germline V gene lookup returns CDR1 SGHRS and CDR2 YFSETQ. V dropped 0 bases and J dropped 8 bases, with 8 bases sitting between them. CDR3 bases: TGCGCCAGCAGCTTGGCGTGGCGGGAAAAACTGTTTTTT. Its translation is CASSLAWREKLFF.

This clonotype was picked up a small number of times. V and J are TRBV20-1 and TRBJ1-2; possibly TRBD1 for D (5 bases). The CDR3 is 12 residues long. Trimming cost V 5 bases and J 8 bases, with 15 bases left between them. Germline V gives CDR1 DFQATT, CDR2 SNEGSKA (reference sequence). This CDR3 is CSALDTPLGYTF. The CDR3 bases are TGCAGTGCTTTGGACACTCCCCTGGGCTACACCTTC.

This clonotype was seen more than once but under ten times. V usage is TRBV6-2 or TRBV6-3 and J usage is TRBJ2-6; D perhaps matches TRBD1 (5 bases). The germline V gene has CDR1 MNHEY and CDR2 SVGEGT. The CDR3 loop spans 14 amino acids. V lost 9 bases, J lost 0 bases, and 9 bases lay in between. The CDR3 region is CASRQTSGANVLTF. In nucleotides, the CDR3 is TGTGCCAGTAGACAGACCTCTGGGGCCAACGTCCTGACTTTC.

This clonotype has only a few counts. The chain joins TRBV27 to TRBJ2-1, with D perhaps TRBD1 or TRBD2 (6 bases each). CDR1 is MNHEY and CDR2 is SMNVEV in the germline V gene (reference sequence). This CDR3 has 15 residues. V was pared by 3 bases and J by 6 bases, with 15 bases between. CDR3 DNA sequence: TGTGCCAGCAGTTTGTGGATAGGAGGGGGCAATGAGCAGTTCTTC. This translates into CASSLWIGGGNEQFF.

The chain links TRBV30 to TRBJ2-5; D is perhaps TRBD1 (5 bases). V dropped 0 bases and J dropped 3 bases, with 8 bases sitting between them. The CDR3 has 13 amino acids. Germline V gives CDR1 GTSNPN, CDR2 SVGIG (reference sequence). The DNA of the CDR3 is TGTGCCTGGAGTGTAGACAGTAAAGAGACCCAGTACTTC. It codes for CAWSVDSKETQYF.

On this clonotype: A much larger clone lies one base from this, so it may be a read error. This chain links TRBV29-1 with TRBJ2-3; D remains ambiguous. Germline V gene data show CDR1 as SQVTM and CDR2 as ANQGSEA. The CDR3 length is 13 residues. CDR3 amino acids: CSVGRLSTDTHYF. Written as DNA, the CDR3 is TGCAGCGTTGGGCGTCTTTCCACAGATACGCATTATTTT.

The chain couples TRBV18 to TRBJ2-1; 9 bases map to TRBD1. Germline V gives CDR1 KGHSH, CDR2 LQKENI. CDR3 length: 15 amino acids. Germline trimming cut 3 bases from V and 6 bases from J; bases unmatched to any gene: 6. The CDR3 is CASSPGTGSGNEQFF. DNA of the CDR3: TGTGCCAGCTCACCGGGGACAGGGTCAGGCAATGAGCAGTTCTTC.

J is TRBJ2-7 and V is TRBV19, with 7 bases lining up with TRBD1. The V gene end was trimmed by 5 bases and the J gene end by 8 bases; junction bases not matched to a gene: 9. Germline CDR1 and CDR2: LNHDA and SQIVND (reference sequence). This CDR3 has 13 amino acids. CDR3 residues: CASSASTGWKQYF. In DNA form, the CDR3 reads TGTGCCAGTAGTGCCTCGACAGGGTGGAAGCAGTACTTC.

This chain uses TRBV18 with TRBJ2-2, with D possibly being TRBD1 or TRBD2 (5 bases each). CDR3 length: 17 amino acids. Germline values: CDR1 KGHSH, CDR2 LQKENI. Deletions cut 3 bases from V and 3 bases from J, with 17 bases between. The CDR3 sequence is CASSPSRTRGDTGELFF. The CDR3 coding sequence is TGTGCCAGCTCACCCTCCCGAACTCGGGGCGACACCGGGGAGCTGTTTTTT.